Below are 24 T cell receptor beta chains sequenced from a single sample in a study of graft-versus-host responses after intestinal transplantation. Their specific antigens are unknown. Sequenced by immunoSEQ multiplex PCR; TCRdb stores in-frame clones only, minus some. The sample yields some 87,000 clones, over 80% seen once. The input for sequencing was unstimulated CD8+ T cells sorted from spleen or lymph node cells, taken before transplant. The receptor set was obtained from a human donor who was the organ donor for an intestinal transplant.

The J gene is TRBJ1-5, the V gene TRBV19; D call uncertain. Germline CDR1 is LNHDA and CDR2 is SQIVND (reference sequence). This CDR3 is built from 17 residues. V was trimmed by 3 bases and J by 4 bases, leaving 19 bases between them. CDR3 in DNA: TGTGCCAGTAGTATGCCCTCCGTGACGGAGGGTAATCAGCCCCAGCATTTT. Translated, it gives CASSMPSVTEGNQPQHF.

The chain's CDR3 is CASSYGGMYNEQFF. The CDR3 DNA reads TGTGCCAGCAGTTACGGAGGGATGTACAATGAGCAGTTCTTC. The chain joins TRBV6-5 to TRBJ2-1; D may be TRBD2 (6 bases). The CDR3 is 14 residues long. Trimming pared 2 bases from V and 4 bases from J, leaving 9 bases between. Germline V lookup: CDR1 MNHEY, CDR2 SVGAGI.

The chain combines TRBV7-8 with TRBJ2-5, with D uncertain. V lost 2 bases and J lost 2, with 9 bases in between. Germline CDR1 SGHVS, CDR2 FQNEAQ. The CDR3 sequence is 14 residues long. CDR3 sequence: CASSLSPVQETQYF. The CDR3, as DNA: TGTGCCAGCAGCTTATCACCAGTTCAAGAGACCCAGTACTTC.

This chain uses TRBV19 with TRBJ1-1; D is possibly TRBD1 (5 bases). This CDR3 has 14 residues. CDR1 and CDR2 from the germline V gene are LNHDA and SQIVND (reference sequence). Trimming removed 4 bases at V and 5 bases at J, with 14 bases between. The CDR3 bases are TGTGCCAGTAGTAAGCTCAGGGTAGCAACTGAAGCTTTCTTT. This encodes CASSKLRVATEAFF. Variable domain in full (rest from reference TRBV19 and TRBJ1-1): DGGITQSPKYLFRKEGQNVTLSCEQNLNHDAMYWYRQDPGQGLRLIYYSQIVNDFQKGDIAEGYSVSREKKESFPLTVTSAQKNPTAFYLCASSKLRVATEAFFGQGTRLTVV.

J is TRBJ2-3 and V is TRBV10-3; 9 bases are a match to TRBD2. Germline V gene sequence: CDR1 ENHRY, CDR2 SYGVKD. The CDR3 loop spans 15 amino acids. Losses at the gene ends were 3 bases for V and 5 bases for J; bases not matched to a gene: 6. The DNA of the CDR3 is TGTGCCATCAGTGACCCTGGACTAGCGAGAGATACGCAGTATTTT. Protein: CAISDPGLARDTQYF.

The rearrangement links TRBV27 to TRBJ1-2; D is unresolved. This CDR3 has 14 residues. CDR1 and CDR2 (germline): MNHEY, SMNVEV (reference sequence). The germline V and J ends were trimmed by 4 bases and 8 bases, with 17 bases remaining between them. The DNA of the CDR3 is TGTGCCAGCAGTTCATGGAGGTCGGAGGACGGCTACACCTTC. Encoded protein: CASSSWRSEDGYTF.

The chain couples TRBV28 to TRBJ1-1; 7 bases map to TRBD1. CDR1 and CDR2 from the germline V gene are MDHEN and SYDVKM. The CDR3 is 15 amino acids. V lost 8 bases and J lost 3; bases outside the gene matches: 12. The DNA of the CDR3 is TGTGCCAGCTCGCCGGACAGGAGGCTGGACACTGAAGCTTTCTTT. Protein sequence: CASSPDRRLDTEAFF.

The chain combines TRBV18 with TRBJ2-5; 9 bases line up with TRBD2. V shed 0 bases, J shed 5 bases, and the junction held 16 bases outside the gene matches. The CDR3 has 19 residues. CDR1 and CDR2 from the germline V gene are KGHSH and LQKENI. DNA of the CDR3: TGTGCCAGCTCACCACCGCTGTCTTCATGGCGGGAGGGCCTTGAGACCCAGTACTTC. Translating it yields CASSPPLSSWREGLETQYF.

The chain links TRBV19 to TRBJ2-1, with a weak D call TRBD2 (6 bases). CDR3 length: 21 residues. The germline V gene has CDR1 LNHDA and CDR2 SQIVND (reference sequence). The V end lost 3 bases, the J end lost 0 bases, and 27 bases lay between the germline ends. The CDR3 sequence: CASSIVAQGLPAGVSYNEQFF. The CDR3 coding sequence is TGTGCCAGTAGTATTGTCGCCCAAGGGCTCCCAGCGGGCGTCTCCTACAATGAGCAGTTCTTC. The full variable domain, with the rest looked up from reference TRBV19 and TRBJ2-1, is DGGITQSPKYLFRKEGQNVTLSCEQNLNHDAMYWYRQDPGQGLRLIYYSQIVNDFQKGDIAEGYSVSREKKESFPLTVTSAQKNPTAFYLCASSIVAQGLPAGVSYNEQFFGPGTRLTVL.

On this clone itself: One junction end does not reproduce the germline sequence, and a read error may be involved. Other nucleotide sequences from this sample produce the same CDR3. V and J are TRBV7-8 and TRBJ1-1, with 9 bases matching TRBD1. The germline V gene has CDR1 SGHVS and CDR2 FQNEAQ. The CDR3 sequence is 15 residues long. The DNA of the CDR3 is TGCGCCAGCAGCTTAGAGCCGGGACAGGGCACTGAAGCTTTCTTT. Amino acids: CASSLEPGQGTEAFF.

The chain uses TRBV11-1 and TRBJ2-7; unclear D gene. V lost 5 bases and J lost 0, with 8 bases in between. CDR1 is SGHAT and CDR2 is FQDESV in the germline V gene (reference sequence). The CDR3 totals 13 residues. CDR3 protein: CASSPPSSYEQYF. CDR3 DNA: TGTGCCAGCAGCCCCCCGAGCTCCTACGAGCAGTACTTC.

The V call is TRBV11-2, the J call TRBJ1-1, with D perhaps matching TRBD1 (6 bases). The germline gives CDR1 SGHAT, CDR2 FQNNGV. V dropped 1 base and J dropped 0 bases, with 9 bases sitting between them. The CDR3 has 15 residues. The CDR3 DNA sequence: TGTGCCAGCAGCTTAGTGGACAGCATGAACACTGAAGCTTTCTTT. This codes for CASSLVDSMNTEAFF.

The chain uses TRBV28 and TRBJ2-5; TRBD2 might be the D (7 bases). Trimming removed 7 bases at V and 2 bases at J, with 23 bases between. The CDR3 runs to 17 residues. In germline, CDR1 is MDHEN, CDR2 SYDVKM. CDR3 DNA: TGTGCCAGCACCTTGGGGGCCTATAGCGGGCCTCAAGAGACCCAGTACTTC. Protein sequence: CASTLGAYSGPQETQYF.

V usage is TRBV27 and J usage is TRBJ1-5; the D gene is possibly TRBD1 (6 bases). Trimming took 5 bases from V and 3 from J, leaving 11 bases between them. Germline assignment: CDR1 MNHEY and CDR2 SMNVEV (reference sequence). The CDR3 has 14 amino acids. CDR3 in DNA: TGTGCCAGCAGTCAGGACAGCTCCAATCAGCCCCAGCATTTT. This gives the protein CASSQDSSNQPQHF.

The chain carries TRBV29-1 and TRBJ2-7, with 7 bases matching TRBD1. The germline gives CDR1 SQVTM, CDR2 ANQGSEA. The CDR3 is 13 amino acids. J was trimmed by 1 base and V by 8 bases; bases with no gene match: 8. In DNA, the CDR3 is TGCAGCTCCCGGGACAGCAATTCCTACGAGCAGTACTTC. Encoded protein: CSSRDSNSYEQYF.

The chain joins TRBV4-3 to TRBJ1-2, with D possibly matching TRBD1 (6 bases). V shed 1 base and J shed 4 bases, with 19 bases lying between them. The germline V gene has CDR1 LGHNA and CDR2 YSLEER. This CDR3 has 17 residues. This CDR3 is CASSQAIGTPNLYGYTF. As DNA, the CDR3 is TGCGCCAGCAGCCAAGCGATTGGGACACCCAATCTCTATGGCTACACCTTC.

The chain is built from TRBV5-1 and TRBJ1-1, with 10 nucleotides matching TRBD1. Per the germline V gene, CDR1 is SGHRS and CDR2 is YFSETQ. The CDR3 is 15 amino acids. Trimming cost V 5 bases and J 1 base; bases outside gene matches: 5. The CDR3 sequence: CASSSTGGANTEAFF. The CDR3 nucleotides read TGCGCCAGCAGTTCGACAGGGGGCGCGAACACTGAAGCTTTCTTT.

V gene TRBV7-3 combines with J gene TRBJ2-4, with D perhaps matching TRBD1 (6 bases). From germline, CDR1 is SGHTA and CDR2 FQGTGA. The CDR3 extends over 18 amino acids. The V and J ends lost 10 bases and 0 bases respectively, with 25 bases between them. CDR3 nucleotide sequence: TGTGCCACCCTTCCGAGCCTACAGGGTGTTCTAGCCAAAAACATTCAGTACTTC. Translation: CATLPSLQGVLAKNIQYF.

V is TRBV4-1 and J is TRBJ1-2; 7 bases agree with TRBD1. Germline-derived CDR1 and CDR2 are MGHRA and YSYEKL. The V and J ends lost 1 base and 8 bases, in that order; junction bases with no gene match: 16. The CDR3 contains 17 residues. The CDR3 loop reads CASSQVPGQGGTRGYTF. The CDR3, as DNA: TGCGCCAGCAGCCAAGTTCCAGGGCAGGGGGGCACGAGAGGCTACACCTTC.

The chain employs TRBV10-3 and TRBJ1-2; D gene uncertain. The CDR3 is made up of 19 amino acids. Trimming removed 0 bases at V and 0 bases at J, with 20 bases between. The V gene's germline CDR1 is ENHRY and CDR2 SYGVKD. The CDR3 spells CAISESIVWSRKTNYGYTF. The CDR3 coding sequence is TGTGCCATCAGTGAGTCGATCGTGTGGTCCAGGAAGACTAACTATGGCTACACCTTC.

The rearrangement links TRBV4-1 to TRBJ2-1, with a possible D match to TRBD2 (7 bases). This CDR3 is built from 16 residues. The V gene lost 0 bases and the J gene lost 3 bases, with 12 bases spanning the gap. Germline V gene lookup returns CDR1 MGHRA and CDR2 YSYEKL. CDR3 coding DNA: TGCGCCAGCAGCCAAGATCGGGAGGACAGCTACAATGAGCAGTTCTTC. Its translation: CASSQDREDSYNEQFF.

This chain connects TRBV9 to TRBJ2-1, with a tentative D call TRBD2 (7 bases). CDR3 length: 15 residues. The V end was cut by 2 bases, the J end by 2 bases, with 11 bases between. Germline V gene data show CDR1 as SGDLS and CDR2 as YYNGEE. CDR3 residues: CASSVGGLTYNEQFF. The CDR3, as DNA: TGTGCCAGCAGCGTCGGGGGGCTGACCTACAATGAGCAGTTCTTC.

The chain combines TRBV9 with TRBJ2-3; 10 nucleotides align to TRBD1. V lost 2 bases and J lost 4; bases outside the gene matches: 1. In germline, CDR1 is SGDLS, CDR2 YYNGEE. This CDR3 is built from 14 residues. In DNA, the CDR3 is TGTGCCAGCAGCGTGGGGACAGGGGCAGATACGCAGTATTTT. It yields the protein CASSVGTGADTQYF.

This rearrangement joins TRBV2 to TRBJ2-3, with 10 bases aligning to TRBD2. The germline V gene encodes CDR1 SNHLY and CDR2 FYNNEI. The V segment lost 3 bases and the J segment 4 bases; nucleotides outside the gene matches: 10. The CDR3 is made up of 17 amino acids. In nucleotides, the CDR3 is TGTGCCAGCAGTGATCTAGCGGGAGTAGAAGGCGCAGATACGCAGTATTTT. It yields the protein CASSDLAGVEGADTQYF.